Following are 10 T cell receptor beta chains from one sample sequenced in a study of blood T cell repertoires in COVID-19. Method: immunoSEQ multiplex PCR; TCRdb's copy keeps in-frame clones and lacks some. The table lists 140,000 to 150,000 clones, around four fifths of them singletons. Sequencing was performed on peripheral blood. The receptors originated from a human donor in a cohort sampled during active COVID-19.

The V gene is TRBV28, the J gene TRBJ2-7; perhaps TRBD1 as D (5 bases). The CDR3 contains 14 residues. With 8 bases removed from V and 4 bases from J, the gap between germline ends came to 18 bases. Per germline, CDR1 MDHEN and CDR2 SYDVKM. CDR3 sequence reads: CASQGPFGLYEQYF. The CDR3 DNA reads TGTGCCAGCCAGGGCCCCTTTGGCCTATACGAGCAGTACTTC.

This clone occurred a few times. CDR3 sequence reads: CASSSQASTDTQYF. As DNA, the CDR3 is TGTGCCAGCAGCTCACAGGCTAGCACAGATACGCAGTATTTT. The gene calls are TRBV5-5 and TRBJ2-3, with D possibly TRBD1 on 5 matching bases. Germline CDR1 reads SGHKS; CDR2 reads YYEKEE (reference sequence). The CDR3 has 14 amino acids. Trimming took off 3 bases at V and 0 bases at J, with 8 bases between the two ends.

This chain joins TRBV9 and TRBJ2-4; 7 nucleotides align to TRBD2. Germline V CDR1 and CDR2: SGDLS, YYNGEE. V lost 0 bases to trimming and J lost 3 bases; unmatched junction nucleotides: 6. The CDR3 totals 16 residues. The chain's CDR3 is CASSVGPAGIKNIQYF. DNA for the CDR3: TGTGCCAGCAGCGTAGGTCCAGCGGGGATCAAAAACATTCAGTACTTC. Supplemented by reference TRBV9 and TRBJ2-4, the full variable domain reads DSGVTQTPKHLITATGQRVTLRCSPRSGDLSVYWYQQSLDQGLQFLIQYYNGEERAKGNILERFSAQQFPDLHSELNLSSLELGDSALYFCASSVGPAGIKNIQYFGAGTRLSVL.

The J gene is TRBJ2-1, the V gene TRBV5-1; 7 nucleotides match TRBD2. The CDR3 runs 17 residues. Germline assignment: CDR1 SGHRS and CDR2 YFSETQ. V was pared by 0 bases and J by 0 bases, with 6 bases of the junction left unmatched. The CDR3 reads CASSLAPGGSSYNEQFF. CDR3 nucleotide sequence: TGCGCCAGCAGCTTGGCCCCGGGGGGATCCTCCTACAATGAGCAGTTCTTC.

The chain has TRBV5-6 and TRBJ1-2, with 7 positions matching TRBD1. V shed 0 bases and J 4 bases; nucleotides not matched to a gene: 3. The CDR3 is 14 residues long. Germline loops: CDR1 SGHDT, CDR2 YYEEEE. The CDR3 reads CASSLAGTVYGYTF. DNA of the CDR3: TGTGCCAGCAGCTTGGCCGGGACAGTCTATGGCTACACCTTC.

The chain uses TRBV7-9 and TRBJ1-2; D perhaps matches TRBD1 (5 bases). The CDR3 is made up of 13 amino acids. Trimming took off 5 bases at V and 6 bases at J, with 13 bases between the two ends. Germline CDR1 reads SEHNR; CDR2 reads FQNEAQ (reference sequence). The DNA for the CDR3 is TGTGCCAGCAGCCCGATGCAAGGGGATGGCTACACCTTC. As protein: CASSPMQGDGYTF.

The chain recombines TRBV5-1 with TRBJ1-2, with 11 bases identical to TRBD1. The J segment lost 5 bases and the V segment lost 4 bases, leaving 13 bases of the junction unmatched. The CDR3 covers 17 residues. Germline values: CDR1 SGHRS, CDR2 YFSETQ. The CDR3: CASSPGQGAKGLYGYTF. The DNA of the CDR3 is TGCGCCAGCAGCCCCGGACAGGGGGCAAAGGGACTTTATGGCTACACCTTC.

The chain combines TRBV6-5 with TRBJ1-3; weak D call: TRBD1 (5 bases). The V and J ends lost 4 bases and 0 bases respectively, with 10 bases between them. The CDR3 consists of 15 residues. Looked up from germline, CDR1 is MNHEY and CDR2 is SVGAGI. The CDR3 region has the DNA TGTGCCAGCAGTTCTCCAGGGATCTCTGGAAACACCATATATTTT. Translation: CASSSPGISGNTIYF.

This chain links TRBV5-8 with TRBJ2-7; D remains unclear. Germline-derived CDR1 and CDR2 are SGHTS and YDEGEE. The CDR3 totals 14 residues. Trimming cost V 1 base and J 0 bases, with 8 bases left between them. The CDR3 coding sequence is TGTGCCAGCAGCTTGACAGCCAGCTCCTACGAGCAGTACTTC. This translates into CASSLTASSYEQYF. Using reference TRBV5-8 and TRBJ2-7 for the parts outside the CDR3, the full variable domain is EAGVTQSPTHLIKTRGQQATLRCSPISGHTSVYWYQQALGLGLQFLLWYDEGEERNRGNFPPRFSGRQFPNYSSELNVNALELEDSALYLCASSLTASSYEQYFGPGTRLTVT.

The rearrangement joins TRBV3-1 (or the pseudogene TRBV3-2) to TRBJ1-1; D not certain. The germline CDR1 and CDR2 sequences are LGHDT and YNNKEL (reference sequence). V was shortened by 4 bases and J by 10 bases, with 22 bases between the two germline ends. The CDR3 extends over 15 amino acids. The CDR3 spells CASSRSQANPVGAFF. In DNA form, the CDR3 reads TGTGCCAGCAGCCGATCGCAGGCGAACCCTGTGGGAGCTTTCTTT.